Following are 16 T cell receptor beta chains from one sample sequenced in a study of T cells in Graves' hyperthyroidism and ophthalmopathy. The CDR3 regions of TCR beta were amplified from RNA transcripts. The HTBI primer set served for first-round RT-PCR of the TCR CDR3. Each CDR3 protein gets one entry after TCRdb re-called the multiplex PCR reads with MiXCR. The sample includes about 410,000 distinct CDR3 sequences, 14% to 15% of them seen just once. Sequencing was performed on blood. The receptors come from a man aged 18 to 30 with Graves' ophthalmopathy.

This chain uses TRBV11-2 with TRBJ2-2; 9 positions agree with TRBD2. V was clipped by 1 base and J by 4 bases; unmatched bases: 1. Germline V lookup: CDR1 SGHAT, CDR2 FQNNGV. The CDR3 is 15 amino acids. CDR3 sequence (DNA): TGTGCCAGCAGCTTAGTGACTAGCGGCACCGGGGAGCTGTTTTTT. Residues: CASSLVTSGTGELFF.

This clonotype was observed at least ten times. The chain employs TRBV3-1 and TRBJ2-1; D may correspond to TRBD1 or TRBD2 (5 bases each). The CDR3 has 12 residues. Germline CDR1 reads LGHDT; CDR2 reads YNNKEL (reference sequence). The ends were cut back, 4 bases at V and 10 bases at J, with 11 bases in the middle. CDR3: CASSLGWGEQFF. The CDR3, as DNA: TGTGCCAGCAGCCTCGGGTGGGGGGAGCAGTTCTTC.

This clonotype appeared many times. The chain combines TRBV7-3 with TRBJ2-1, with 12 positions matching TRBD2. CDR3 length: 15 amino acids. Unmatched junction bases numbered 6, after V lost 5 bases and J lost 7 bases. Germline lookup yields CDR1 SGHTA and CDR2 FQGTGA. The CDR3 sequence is CASSQGTSGLNEQFF. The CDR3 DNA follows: TGTGCCAGCAGCCAAGGGACTAGCGGGTTGAATGAGCAGTTCTTC.

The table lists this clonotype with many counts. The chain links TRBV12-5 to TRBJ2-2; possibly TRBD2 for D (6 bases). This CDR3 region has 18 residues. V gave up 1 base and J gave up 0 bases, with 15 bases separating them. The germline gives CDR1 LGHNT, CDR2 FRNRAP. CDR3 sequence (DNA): TGTGCTAGTGGTTTGGGGAGGGGAGACCCCGCGAACACCGGGGAGCTGTTTTTT. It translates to CASGLGRGDPANTGELFF.

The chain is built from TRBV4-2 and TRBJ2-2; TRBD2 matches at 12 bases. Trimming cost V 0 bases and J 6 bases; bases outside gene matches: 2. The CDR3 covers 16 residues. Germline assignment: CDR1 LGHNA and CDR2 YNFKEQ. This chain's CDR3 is CASSQDPSGGAGELFF. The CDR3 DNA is TGTGCCAGCAGCCAAGATCCTAGCGGGGGGGCCGGGGAGCTGTTTTTT.

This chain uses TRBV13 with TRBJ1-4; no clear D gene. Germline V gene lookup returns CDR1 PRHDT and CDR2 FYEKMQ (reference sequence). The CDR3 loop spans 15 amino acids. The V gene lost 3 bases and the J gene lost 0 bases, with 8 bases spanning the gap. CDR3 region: CASSFRPATNEKLFF. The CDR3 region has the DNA TGTGCCAGCAGCTTCCGGCCAGCAACTAATGAAAAACTGTTTTTT.

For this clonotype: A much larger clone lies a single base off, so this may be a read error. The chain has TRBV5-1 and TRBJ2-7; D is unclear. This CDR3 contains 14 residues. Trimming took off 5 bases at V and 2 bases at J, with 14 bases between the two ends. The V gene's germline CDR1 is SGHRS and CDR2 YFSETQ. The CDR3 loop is CASRTGPRTYEQYF. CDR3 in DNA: TGCGCCAGCAGAACCGGGCCCCGGACCTACGAGCAGTACTTC.

CDR3 amino acids: CASSESIIEQFF. CDR3 in DNA: TGCGCCAGCAGTGAGTCGATAATTGAGCAGTTCTTC. The chain carries TRBV10-1 and TRBJ2-1; the D is unclear. V lost 0 bases and J lost 9, with 6 bases in between. In germline, CDR1 is WNHNN, CDR2 SYGVQD (reference sequence). The CDR3 consists of 12 residues.

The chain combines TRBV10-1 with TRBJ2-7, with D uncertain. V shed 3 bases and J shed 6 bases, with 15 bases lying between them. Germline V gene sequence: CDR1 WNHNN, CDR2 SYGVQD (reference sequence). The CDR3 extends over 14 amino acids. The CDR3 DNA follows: TGCGCCAGCAGTGAAGTTCCAGGATTTACCGAGCAGTACTTC. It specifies CASSEVPGFTEQYF.

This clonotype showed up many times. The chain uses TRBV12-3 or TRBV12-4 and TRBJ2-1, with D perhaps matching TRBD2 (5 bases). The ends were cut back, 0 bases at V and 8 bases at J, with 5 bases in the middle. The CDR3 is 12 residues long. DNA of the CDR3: TGTGCCAGCAGTTTAGCGCGGGATGAGCAGTTCTTC. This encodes CASSLARDEQFF.

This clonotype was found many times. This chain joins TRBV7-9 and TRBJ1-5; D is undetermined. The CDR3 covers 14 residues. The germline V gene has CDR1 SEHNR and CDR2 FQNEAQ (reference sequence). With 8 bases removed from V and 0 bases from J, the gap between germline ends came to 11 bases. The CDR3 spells CASAGGGSNQPQHF. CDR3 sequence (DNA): TGTGCCAGCGCGGGTGGTGGTAGCAATCAGCCCCAGCATTTT.

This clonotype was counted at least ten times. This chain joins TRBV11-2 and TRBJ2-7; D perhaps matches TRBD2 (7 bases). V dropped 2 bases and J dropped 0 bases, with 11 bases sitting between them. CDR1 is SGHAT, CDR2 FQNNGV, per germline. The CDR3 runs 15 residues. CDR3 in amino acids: CASSLFAGASYEQYF. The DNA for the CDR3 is TGTGCCAGCAGCTTATTCGCGGGGGCCTCCTACGAGCAGTACTTC.

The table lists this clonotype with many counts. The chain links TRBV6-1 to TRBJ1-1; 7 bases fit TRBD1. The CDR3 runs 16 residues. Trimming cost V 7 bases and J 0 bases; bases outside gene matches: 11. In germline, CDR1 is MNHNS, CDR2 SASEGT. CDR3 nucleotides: TGTGCCAGCAACTTCTTAGGGGGCGGCGTGAACACTGAAGCTTTCTTT. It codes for CASNFLGGGVNTEAFF.

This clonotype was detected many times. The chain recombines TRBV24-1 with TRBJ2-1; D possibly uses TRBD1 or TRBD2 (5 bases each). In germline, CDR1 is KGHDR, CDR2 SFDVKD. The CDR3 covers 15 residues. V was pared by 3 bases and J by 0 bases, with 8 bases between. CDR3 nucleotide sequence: TGTGCCACCAGTGATAAGGGGAGCTCCTACAATGAGCAGTTCTTC. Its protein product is CATSDKGSSYNEQFF.

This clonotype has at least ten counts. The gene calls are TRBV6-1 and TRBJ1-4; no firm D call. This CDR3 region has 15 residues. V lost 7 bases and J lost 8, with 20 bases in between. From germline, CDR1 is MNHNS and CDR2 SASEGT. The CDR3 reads CASTPGSAVREKLFF. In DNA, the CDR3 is TGTGCCAGCACCCCAGGCTCGGCAGTGAGGGAAAAACTGTTTTTT.

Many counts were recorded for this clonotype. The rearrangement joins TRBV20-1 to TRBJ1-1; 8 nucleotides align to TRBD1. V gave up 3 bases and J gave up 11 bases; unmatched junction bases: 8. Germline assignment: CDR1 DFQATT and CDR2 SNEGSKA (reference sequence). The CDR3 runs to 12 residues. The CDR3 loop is CSARGQGAHAFF. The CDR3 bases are TGCAGTGCTAGGGGTCAGGGGGCGCACGCTTTCTTT.